The 20 T cell receptor beta chains below were found in one sample sequenced in a study of T-cell memory formation after mild COVID-19 (dated by TCRdb to the early 2020s). The protocol used for the library was 5' RACE. Sequenced on an Illumina NovaSeq 6000. Using fastp at Q25 and MiXCR, TCRdb reprocessed the public reads and kept productive beta chains. Entries are consolidated by CDR3 protein sequence, retaining the most common genes and DNA. The sample table lists 100,000 to 150,000 distinct CDR3 sequences, approximately 6.3% of them with a count of one. Roughly 2.2% of the sample rests with the top ten. The sequenced sample consisted of PBMCs or a T cell subset sorted from them (not recorded which). The receptors derive from an adult woman who had mild COVID-19 (a few samples of this study predate the infection). The sample titles of this study are shuffled in the database, so cell type and time point are left out; the donor was told from shared clones.

This clonotype was seen only a few times. This chain links TRBV5-1 with TRBJ1-1, with D uncertain. Germline loops: CDR1 SGHRS, CDR2 YFSETQ. The CDR3 is 12 amino acids. Trimming cost V 4 bases and J 4 bases, with 8 bases left between them. CDR3 sequence: CASSGESTEAFF. CDR3 coding DNA: TGCGCCAGCAGCGGCGAGAGCACTGAAGCTTTCTTT.

This clonotype appeared a few times. The rearrangement links TRBV7-9 to TRBJ1-6; tentative D call: TRBD1 (6 bases). CDR1 is SEHNR, CDR2 FQNEAQ, per germline (reference sequence). The V end was cut by 5 bases, the J end by 5 bases, with 10 bases between. This CDR3 comprises 14 residues. The CDR3 DNA sequence: TGTGCCAGCAGCCGGACAGACCATAATTCACCCCTCCACTTT. Translated, it gives CASSRTDHNSPLHF.

V usage is TRBV21-1 and J usage is TRBJ2-3. TRBV21-1 is recorded as a pseudogene. The CDR3 extends over 16 amino acids. DNA of the CDR3: TGTGCCAGCAGCATCGCTTTGGTCCAACGTTCTGATACGCAGTATTTT. Translation gives CASSIALVQRSDTQYF.

At least ten counts were recorded for this clonotype. This sequence joins TRBV7-9 and TRBJ2-1; TRBD2 agrees at 10 bases. Germline V lookup: CDR1 SEHNR, CDR2 FQNEAQ (reference sequence). The length of the CDR3 is 16 residues. V shed 5 bases, J shed 9 bases, and the junction held 13 bases outside the gene matches. CDR3 coding DNA: TGTGCCAGCAGCCCTCCCGGGACTAGCGTCCAGAGTGAGCAGTTCTTC. Translation gives CASSPPGTSVQSEQFF.

J is TRBJ2-5 and V is TRBV12-3 or TRBV12-4, with 7 bases lining up with TRBD1. The CDR3 spans 13 residues. With 7 bases clipped from V and 7 bases from J, the junction kept 9 bases outside the gene matches. The CDR3 protein is CASNNDRAATQYF. The DNA for the CDR3 is TGTGCCAGCAACAATGACAGGGCTGCGACCCAGTACTTC.

This chain uses TRBV15 with TRBJ2-1; TRBD2 matches 9 bases. Germline V CDR1 and CDR2: LNHNV, YYDKDF (reference sequence). J gave up 2 bases and V 3 bases, and 11 bases lay outside the gene matches. The CDR3 covers 18 residues. The CDR3 reads CATSRVIAGVSPYNEQFF. CDR3 bases: TGTGCCACCAGCAGGGTGATAGCGGGAGTTTCCCCCTACAATGAGCAGTTCTTC.

This sequence joins TRBV6-2 or TRBV6-3 and TRBJ2-7, with a possible D match to TRBD1 (5 bases). The CDR3 runs 16 residues. CDR1 and CDR2 from the germline V gene are MNHEY and SVGEGT. V gave up 7 bases and J gave up 3 bases, with 22 bases separating them. DNA of the CDR3: TGTGCCAGCACCCATACTACCGGACATCTCGGCTACGAGCAGTACTTC. Its protein product is CASTHTTGHLGYEQYF.

This clonotype was recorded a few times. The J gene is TRBJ2-7, the V gene TRBV7-2; 8 bases fit TRBD2. V shed 4 bases and J 3 bases; nucleotides not matched to a gene: 2. The CDR3 sequence is 13 residues long. Germline CDR1 reads SGHTA; CDR2 reads FQGNSA. The CDR3 here is CASSSLAGYEQYF. CDR3 bases: TGTGCCAGCAGCTCTCTAGCGGGCTACGAGCAGTACTTC.

The rearrangement links TRBV11-2 to TRBJ2-7, with D possibly called TRBD1 or TRBD2 (6 bases each). From germline, CDR1 is SGHAT and CDR2 FQNNGV. This CDR3 has 15 amino acids. V shed 2 bases and J shed 4 bases, with 15 bases lying between them. The CDR3 spells CASSLNPGAVYEQYF. As DNA, the CDR3 is TGTGCCAGCAGCTTAAACCCGGGGGCCGTTTACGAGCAGTACTTC.

V is TRBV25-1 and J is TRBJ1-2; D is uncertain. The V gene's germline CDR1 is MGHDK and CDR2 SYGVNS. This CDR3 region has 13 residues. The germline V and J ends were trimmed by 1 base and 8 bases, with 11 bases remaining between them. The CDR3 nucleotides read TGTGCCAGCAGTGAATCCTACTTCGGAGGCTACACCTTC. Translating it yields CASSESYFGGYTF.

This clonotype was counted ten times or more. The J gene is TRBJ2-7, the V gene TRBV29-1, with a possible D match to TRBD1 (5 bases). Trimming left V 4 bases short and J 2 bases short, with 12 bases between. This CDR3 has 13 amino acids. CDR1 is SQVTM, CDR2 ANQGSEA, per germline. CDR3 DNA sequence: TGCAGCGTTGCCCAGGGCCCCACCTACGAGCAGTACTTC. Amino acid sequence: CSVAQGPTYEQYF.

In its sample, this clonotype was seen a few times. This chain links TRBV11-3 with TRBJ1-1, with D possibly TRBD1 on 6 matching bases. This CDR3 spans 18 amino acids. Germline CDR1 reads SGHNT; CDR2 reads YENEEA. Trimming left V 1 base short and J 0 bases short, with 18 bases between. CDR3 in DNA: TGTGCCAGCAGCTTAGTCGATGGGGGGCGATCCATGAACACTGAAGCTTTCTTT. It translates to CASSLVDGGRSMNTEAFF.

The rearrangement links TRBV10-3 to TRBJ2-7; 12 bases match TRBD2. Per germline, CDR1 ENHRY and CDR2 SYGVKD. V lost 3 bases, J lost 0 bases, and 6 bases stayed unmatched. There are 17 residues in the CDR3. This CDR3 is CAISDGTSGSTSYEQYF. The CDR3 DNA reads TGTGCCATCAGTGACGGGACTAGCGGGTCAACCTCCTACGAGCAGTACTTC.

This clonotype came up many times. The chain joins TRBV5-1 to TRBJ2-1, with unresolved D. In germline, CDR1 is SGHRS, CDR2 YFSETQ. CDR3 length: 14 amino acids. Trimming stripped 0 bases from V and 12 bases from J, with 16 bases between. CDR3 nucleotide sequence: TGCGCCAGCAGCTTGGAAGGGTGGGGAAAGAGGCAGTTCTTC. The encoded protein is CASSLEGWGKRQFF.

J is TRBJ2-3 and V is TRBV4-1; 8 bases are shared with TRBD1. V lost 3 bases, J lost 1 base, and 9 bases stayed unmatched. CDR1 and CDR2 from the germline V gene are MGHRA and YSYEKL. The CDR3 contains 17 residues. CDR3 residues: CASSHPRQGRGTDTQYF. In DNA, the CDR3 is TGCGCCAGCAGCCATCCCCGACAGGGGCGCGGCACAGATACGCAGTATTTT.

In this sample, this clonotype turned up many times. The genes are TRBV6-5 and TRBJ2-2; a weak D match, TRBD1 (5 bases). CDR3 length equals 14 residues. Germline V gives CDR1 MNHEY, CDR2 SVGAGI. V lost 4 bases and J lost 7, with 13 bases in between. This chain's CDR3 is CASSFPRVGGELFF. The CDR3 DNA reads TGTGCCAGCAGTTTCCCCAGGGTTGGCGGGGAGCTGTTTTTT.

This clonotype was counted at least ten times. The chain uses TRBV7-2 and TRBJ2-1; a possible D gene is TRBD1 (5 bases). V lost 5 bases and J 2 bases, leaving 13 bases between the germline ends. Germline values: CDR1 SGHTA, CDR2 FQGNSA. There are 15 residues in the CDR3. The CDR3 nucleotides are TGTGCCAGCAGCCCGCAGGGTGCCCCCTACAATGAGCAGTTCTTC. Amino acid sequence: CASSPQGAPYNEQFF.

This clonotype was detected a few times. V usage is TRBV5-1 and J usage is TRBJ1-5; D remains unclear. CDR1 SGHRS and CDR2 YFSETQ come from the germline V gene. There are 16 residues in the CDR3. Trimming pared 0 bases from V and 1 base from J, leaving 11 bases between. CDR3 nucleotides: TGCGCCAGCAGCTTGGGGCACACCGGCAGCAATCAGCCCCAGCATTTT. This gives the protein CASSLGHTGSNQPQHF.

The V and J genes are TRBV6-5 and TRBJ1-2, with D tentatively TRBD1 (6 bases). CDR3 size: 16 residues. V was trimmed by 6 bases and J by 7 bases, leaving 24 bases between them. CDR1 and CDR2 from the germline V gene are MNHEY and SVGAGI. The chain's CDR3 is CASRERWGPGVGGYTF. CDR3 in DNA: TGTGCCAGCAGGGAGCGTTGGGGGCCCGGAGTGGGTGGCTACACCTTC.

The chain uses TRBV12-3 or TRBV12-4 and TRBJ2-7, with 8 bases fitting TRBD2. The CDR3 sequence is 15 residues long. J lost 3 bases, V lost 6 bases, and 10 bases had no gene match. The CDR3 bases are TGTGCCAGCAGCGTTCGAGCGGGAGCGAGCTACGAGCAGTACTTC. It codes for CASSVRAGASYEQYF.